This is a list of T cell receptor beta chains from one sample in a study of T-cell memory formation after mild COVID-19. In TCRdb, the 5' RACE reads were re-called with MiXCR into one record per CDR3 protein. The repertoire holds hundreds of thousands of distinct CDR3 sequences, with roughly 13% as singletons. The sequenced sample was PBMCs or a T cell subset sorted from them (not recorded which). These receptors were obtained from a man aged 18 to 30 who had mild COVID-19 (a few samples of this study predate the infection). Cell type and time point are not known. Each CDR3 is given with its conserved first and last residue.

V	J	length	CDR3
TRBV29-1	TRBJ2-5	14	CSVGRGGGVETQYF
TRBV7-9	TRBJ2-5	15	CASSLMGATEETQYF
TRBV5-1	TRBJ2-3	13	CASSLGDKDTQYF
TRBV12-3/TRBV12-4	TRBJ1-1	13	CASSLRGGPEAFF
TRBV2	TRBJ2-3	12	CASEDNTDTQYF
TRBV6-2/TRBV6-3	TRBJ1-1	19	CASSYLIGQSVWDGTEAFF
TRBV20-1	TRBJ2-1	14	CSALAGGRPNEQFF
TRBV29-1	TRBJ2-5	13	CSVERTGKETQYF
TRBV7-9	TRBJ1-2	15	CASSLLTTGGSGYTF
TRBV2	TRBJ2-5	11	CATGGQETQYF
TRBV12-5	TRBJ2-2	14	CASGSNPNTGELFF
TRBV10-3	TRBJ2-1	16	CAISESVAGGPHEQFF
TRBV7-2	TRBJ2-3	13	CASNGGWADTQYF
TRBV9	TRBJ2-5	13	CASSRGTAETQYF
TRBV4-2	TRBJ1-4	15	CASSQKTGPNEKLFF
TRBV5-1	TRBJ2-7	14	CASSFSLDAYEQYF
TRBV6-6	TRBJ1-1	10	CASSQYWTFF